The 4 T cell receptor beta chains listed next were all sequenced from one sample in a study of somatic mutations in cytotoxic T cells in rheumatoid arthritis. Only in-frame clones appear in the TCRdb table, and some are missing; sequencing was by immunoSEQ multiplex PCR. Among about 15,000 clones, about 89% were seen once, and the ten largest hold roughly 17%. Input material: CD4+ T cells sorted from blood. The receptors were gathered from a man aged 65 to 79 with rheumatoid arthritis.

The gene calls are TRBV23-1 and TRBJ2-1; D is unclear. TRBV23-1 is annotated as an ORF whose role is uncertain. With 2 bases removed from V and 6 bases from J, the gap between germline ends came to 17 bases. The CDR3 sequence is 16 residues long. This CDR3 is CASSQPTLAGSNEQFF. The CDR3 DNA is TGCGCCAGCAGTCAACCGACCCTGGCCGGGTCCAATGAGCAGTTCTTC.

J is TRBJ2-1 and V is TRBV9; TRBD2 agrees at 8 bases. This CDR3 region has 15 residues. The V and J ends lost 4 bases and 8 bases, in that order; junction bases with no gene match: 11. CDR1 SGDLS and CDR2 YYNGEE come from the germline V gene. The CDR3 nucleotides are TGTGCCAGCAGCCCGGGGGTAGCGGGATGGGATGAGCAGTTCTTC. Amino acids: CASSPGVAGWDEQFF.

V is TRBV28 and J is TRBJ2-7, with D perhaps TRBD2 (6 bases). The CDR3 sequence is 16 residues long. The germline V gene has CDR1 MDHEN and CDR2 SYDVKM. V lost 6 bases and J 3 bases, leaving 21 bases between the germline ends. In DNA form, the CDR3 reads TGTGCCAGCAGATACGCCGGGCGGGATAGGATCTACGAGCAGTACTTC. As protein: CASRYAGRDRIYEQYF.

For this clone: At one end, the junction sequence differs from germline, possibly due to a read error. DNA of the CDR3: TGTGCCAGCACCTTGGTGAAGGGGAGGCGTGTTACGCAGTATTTT. Translated, it gives CASTLVKGRRVTQYF. The rearrangement uses TRBV5-6 and TRBJ2-3, with D possibly being TRBD2 (6 bases). This CDR3 is 15 amino acids long. The germline gives CDR1 SGHDT, CDR2 YYEEEE. Using reference TRBV5-6 and TRBJ2-3 for the parts outside the CDR3, the full variable domain is DAGVTQSPTHLIKTRGQQVTLRCSPKSGHDTVSWYQQALGQGPQFIFQYYEEEERQRGNFPDRFSGHQFPNYSSELNVNALLLGDSALYLCASTLVKGRRVTQYFGPGTRLTVL.